The 19 T cell receptor beta chains presented below share a single source sample, sequenced in a study of cytomegalovirus exposure and HLA in healthy donors. 60 Vbeta and 13 Jbeta primers were used in PCR. Sequencing used immunoSEQ multiplex PCR; TCRdb keeps in-frame clones, though not all of them. Found here are more than 60,000 clones; the top ten clones hold 15%. The sample taken for sequencing was PBMCs. The receptors stem from a boy aged 5-17 years in good health and CMV-seronegative.

The rearrangement joins TRBV27 to TRBJ2-6; D gene uncertain. Between the trimmed V and J ends, which lost 6 bases and 0 bases, there was a span of 18 bases. The CDR3 covers 18 residues. Per germline, CDR1 MNHEY and CDR2 SMNVEV (reference sequence). CDR3 in amino acids: CASRTLGGFVSGANVLTF. CDR3 bases: TGTGCCAGCAGGACACTCGGTGGATTTGTCTCTGGGGCCAACGTCCTGACTTTC. The whole variable domain, remainder taken from reference TRBV27 and TRBJ2-6, is EAQVTQNPRYLITVTGKKLTVTCSQNMNHEYMSWYRQDPGLGLRQIYYSMNVEVTDKGDVPEGYKVSRKEKRNFPLILESPSPNQTSLYFCASRTLGGFVSGANVLTFGAGSRLTVL.

V gene TRBV6-1 combines with J gene TRBJ1-2; the match to TRBD1 covers 8 bases. This CDR3 spans 15 amino acids. Germline V CDR1 and CDR2: MNHNS, SASEGT. The J segment lost 3 bases and the V segment lost 4 bases, leaving 7 bases of the junction unmatched. CDR3 in DNA: TGTGCCAGCAGTGTGCTGGGGACAGGAGACTATGGCTACACCTTC. It specifies CASSVLGTGDYGYTF.

In nucleotides, the CDR3 is TGCGCCAGCAGCAATCAGGGGACAGATACGCAGTATTTT. It codes for CASSNQGTDTQYF. The chain carries TRBV5-1 and TRBJ2-3; possible D gene TRBD1, 6 bases. Germline values: CDR1 SGHRS, CDR2 YFSETQ. This CDR3 spans 13 amino acids. Deletions cut 4 bases from V and 3 bases from J, with 9 bases between.

The chain links TRBV6-4 to TRBJ2-1; 7 positions agree with TRBD1. Per the germline V gene, CDR1 is MRHNA and CDR2 is SNTAGT. The CDR3 totals 14 residues. V lost 2 bases to trimming and J lost 8 bases; unmatched junction nucleotides: 6. The CDR3 reads CASSDHRGLDEQFF. In DNA, the CDR3 is TGTGCCAGCAGTGACCATAGGGGGCTCGATGAGCAGTTCTTC.

The J gene is TRBJ2-7, the V gene TRBV4-1; 9 bases are a match to TRBD1. The CDR3 sequence is 18 residues long. The germline gives CDR1 MGHRA, CDR2 YSYEKL. Trimming removed 2 bases from V and 2 bases from J; junction bases left unmatched: 13. The CDR3 loop reads CASSQFQTGTGMTYEQYF. CDR3 bases: TGCGCCAGCAGCCAATTTCAGACCGGGACAGGGATGACCTACGAGCAGTACTTC.

V gene TRBV4-2 combines with J gene TRBJ1-5; 8 bases map to TRBD1. This CDR3 has 18 amino acids. J was trimmed by 2 bases and V by 0 bases; bases with no gene match: 9. CDR1 and CDR2 from the germline V gene are LGHNA and YNFKEQ. The CDR3 coding sequence is TGTGCCAGCAGCCAAGAGGGGGGCCCAGGGGGCGGCAATCAGCCCCAGCATTTT. It translates to CASSQEGGPGGGNQPQHF.

With regard to this clone: At one end, the junction sequence differs from germline, possibly due to a read error. The genes are TRBV30 and TRBJ2-7; TRBD2 aligns across 10 bases. Germline V lookup: CDR1 GTSNPN, CDR2 SVGIG (reference sequence). This CDR3 is 17 amino acids long. In nucleotides, the CDR3 is TGTGCCTGGAACTCCGGGATTAGTGCTAGCGGGAGTAATTCCAGACTTTTC. Translated, it gives CAWNSGISASGSNSRLF.

The gene calls are TRBV6-1 and TRBJ1-6; a weak D match, TRBD1 (5 bases). The CDR3 has 12 residues. V was cut by 1 base and J by 13 bases, with 8 bases left in between. Germline V gives CDR1 MNHNS, CDR2 SASEGT. CDR3 sequence: CASSEVWGPLHF. In DNA, the CDR3 is TGTGCCAGCAGTGAAGTATGGGGCCCCCTCCACTTT.

This chain links TRBV4-1 with TRBJ2-2; D unresolved. Germline-derived CDR1 and CDR2 are MGHRA and YSYEKL. With 6 bases removed from V and 4 bases from J, the gap between germline ends came to 12 bases. The CDR3 length is 14 residues. The CDR3 DNA reads as TGCGCCAGCAGGTTGGAGATCGGCACCGGGGAGCTGTTTTTT. Its translation is CASRLEIGTGELFF.

V and J are TRBV19 and TRBJ2-2; 13 nucleotides align to TRBD2. This CDR3 comprises 17 residues. After removal of 5 bases from V and 2 bases from J, the junction contained 5 bases not matched to a gene. From germline, CDR1 is LNHDA and CDR2 SQIVND (reference sequence). CDR3: CASSRRTSGSNTGELFF. In nucleotides, the CDR3 is TGTGCCAGTAGTCGCAGGACTAGCGGGAGCAACACCGGGGAGCTGTTTTTT.

The chain carries TRBV19 and TRBJ2-7; perhaps TRBD1 as D (6 bases). The germline gives CDR1 LNHDA, CDR2 SQIVND (reference sequence). The CDR3 runs 16 residues. With 1 base removed from V and 0 bases from J, the gap between germline ends came to 13 bases. The CDR3 protein is CASSIATGTSSYEQYF. The CDR3, as DNA: TGTGCCAGTAGTATAGCGACAGGAACGAGCTCCTACGAGCAGTACTTC.

The chain couples TRBV11-2 to TRBJ2-1; 8 bases are a match to TRBD2. From germline, CDR1 is SGHAT and CDR2 FQNNGV. CDR3 length: 15 residues. V trimming: 5 bases; J trimming: 8 bases; junction bases outside the gene matches: 11. The chain's CDR3 is CASSTHSGAGDEQFF. As DNA, the CDR3 is TGTGCCAGCAGCACACATAGCGGGGCGGGGGATGAGCAGTTCTTC.

The chain links TRBV7-2 to TRBJ1-6; tentative D call: TRBD1 (6 bases). The CDR3 covers 14 residues. Trimming left V 5 bases short and J 7 bases short, with 12 bases between. From germline, CDR1 is SGHTA and CDR2 FQGNSA. The CDR3 DNA sequence: TGTGCCAGCAGCCTACGGACAGACAATTCACCCCTCCACTTT. Translation: CASSLRTDNSPLHF.

The chain uses TRBV7-8 and TRBJ2-7, with TRBD1 matching over 7 bases. Trimming took 3 bases from V and 7 from J; bases not matched to a gene: 12. The CDR3 length is 15 residues. Germline values: CDR1 SGHVS, CDR2 FQNEAQ. DNA of the CDR3: TGTGCCAGCAGCTTCTTCAACTTTACAGGGGTTGAGCAGTACTTC. Residues: CASSFFNFTGVEQYF.

The CDR3 region is CASSVDRTGSYEQYF. The CDR3 DNA sequence: TGTGCCAGCAGCGTAGACCGGACAGGATCCTACGAGCAGTACTTC. This chain joins TRBV9 and TRBJ2-7; 7 bases align to TRBD1. Germline lookup yields CDR1 SGDLS and CDR2 YYNGEE. The ends lost 0 bases at V and 1 base at J; junction bases unmatched: 4. This CDR3 has 15 amino acids.

The chain employs TRBV5-4 and TRBJ2-7, with D possibly TRBD1 on 6 matching bases. Germline V gene lookup returns CDR1 SGHNT and CDR2 YYREEE (reference sequence). The CDR3 loop spans 14 amino acids. Trimming removed 4 bases from V and 4 bases from J, with 15 bases in between. In DNA form, the CDR3 reads TGTGCCAGCAGCCAACCTGGGGGCCAATACGAGCAGTACTTC. Its protein product is CASSQPGGQYEQYF.

CDR3: CASSLYGQNTEAFF. The CDR3 nucleotides read TGTGCCAGTAGCCTTTATGGACAGAACACTGAAGCTTTCTTT. V usage is TRBV19 and J usage is TRBJ1-1; possibly TRBD1 for D (5 bases). Germline V lookup: CDR1 LNHDA, CDR2 SQIVND (reference sequence). The CDR3 covers 14 residues. V dropped 6 bases and J dropped 1 base, with 12 bases sitting between them.

The rearrangement uses TRBV4-3 and TRBJ1-4; 11 nucleotides agree with TRBD1. With V trimmed by 1 base and J by 6 bases, 1 base remained unmatched. The CDR3 is made up of 15 amino acids. Germline values: CDR1 LGHNA, CDR2 YSLEER. The CDR3 DNA sequence: TGCGCCAGCAGCCAAGTGGGACAGGGGGATGAAAAACTGTTTTTT. This gives the protein CASSQVGQGDEKLFF.

The V and J genes are TRBV30 and TRBJ1-3, with 9 bases lining up with TRBD1. With 8 bases clipped from V and 3 bases from J, the junction kept 2 bases outside the gene matches. Germline CDR1 reads GTSNPN; CDR2 reads SVGIG (reference sequence). The CDR3 contains 12 residues. DNA of the CDR3: TGTGCCGGGGGACAGGGTGGAAACACCATATATTTT. Translation gives CAGGQGGNTIYF. The full variable domain, with the rest looked up from reference TRBV30 and TRBJ1-3, is SQTIHQWPATLVQPVGSPLSLECTVEGTSNPNLYWYRQAAGRGLQLLFYSVGIGQISSEVPQNLSASRPQDRQFILSSKKLLLSDSGFYLCAGGQGGNTIYFGEGSWLTVV.